The 18 T cell receptor beta chains in this list originate from one sample, sequenced in a study of blood T cell repertoires in COVID-19. Assay: immunoSEQ multiplex PCR; the TCRdb copy retains only in-frame clones and omits some. Of 210,000 or so clones in the sample, more than 70% were seen once. The sequencing input was peripheral blood. The receptors stem from a man aged 50 or older with active or convalescent COVID-19.

The V gene is TRBV10-2, the J gene TRBJ2-5, with TRBD1 matching 7 bases. This CDR3 has 13 amino acids. Per germline, CDR1 WSHSY and CDR2 SAAADI. With V trimmed by 4 bases and J by 3 bases, 2 bases remained unmatched. The CDR3 spells CASSGDRKETQYF. CDR3 DNA: TGCGCCAGCAGTGGGGACAGAAAAGAGACCCAGTACTTC.

The rearrangement links TRBV12-3 or TRBV12-4 to TRBJ2-4, with D tentatively TRBD1 (6 bases). There are 13 residues in the CDR3. Trimming removed 5 bases from V and 8 bases from J, with 13 bases in between. The CDR3 DNA reads as TGTGCCAGCAGTGAACAGGGACCGGACATTCAGTACTTC. Protein sequence: CASSEQGPDIQYF.

V gene TRBV19 combines with J gene TRBJ1-4; a weak D match, TRBD1 (5 bases). The CDR3 covers 15 residues. Trimming removed 8 bases from V and 2 bases from J, with 15 bases in between. CDR1 and CDR2 (germline): LNHDA, SQIVND (reference sequence). The CDR3 spells CASSRVGGTNEKLFF. CDR3 nucleotide sequence: TGTGCCAGTTCCCGGGTGGGGGGTACTAATGAAAAACTGTTTTTT.

This chain links TRBV28 with TRBJ2-7; TRBD1 matches at 8 bases. J gave up 6 bases and V 4 bases, and 11 bases lay outside the gene matches. CDR1 and CDR2 from the germline V gene are MDHEN and SYDVKM. The CDR3 is 15 amino acids. CDR3 residues: CASSSSGQGSFEQYF. The DNA of the CDR3 is TGTGCCAGCAGTTCATCCGGACAGGGAAGTTTCGAGCAGTACTTC. Looking up the rest from reference TRBV28 and TRBJ2-7 gives the full variable domain: DVKVTQSSRYLVKRTGEKVFLECVQDMDHENMFWYRQDPGLGLRLIYFSYDVKMKEKGDIPEGYSVSREKKERFSLILESASTNQTSMYLCASSSSGQGSFEQYFGPGTRLTVT.

CDR3 residues: CASSGDRGQTGELFF. The CDR3 DNA sequence: TGCGCCAGCAGCGGGGACAGGGGGCAGACCGGGGAGCTGTTTTTT. The rearrangement links TRBV5-1 to TRBJ2-2, with 12 nucleotides matching TRBD1. V lost 4 bases to trimming and J lost 5 bases; unmatched junction nucleotides: 3. The CDR3 spans 15 residues. CDR1 SGHRS and CDR2 YFSETQ come from the germline V gene.

The chain has TRBV11-3 and TRBJ2-5; perhaps TRBD1 as D (5 bases). Germline V CDR1 and CDR2: SGHNT, YENEEA. V was clipped by 2 bases and J by 3 bases, with 19 bases between them. The CDR3 runs 17 residues. The CDR3 protein is CASSLNSPRVGEETQYF. As DNA, the CDR3 is TGTGCCAGCAGCTTAAACTCTCCCAGGGTTGGGGAAGAGACCCAGTACTTC.

Only one count was recorded for this clone. J is TRBJ2-7 and V is TRBV2, with 9 bases fitting TRBD1. J gave up 6 bases and V 1 base, and 7 bases lay outside the gene matches. The CDR3 has 15 amino acids. Germline lookup yields CDR1 SNHLY and CDR2 FYNNEI. CDR3 DNA sequence: TGTGCCAGCAGTGAAGAGGGACAGGGAAGCAGCGAGCAGTACTTC. It codes for CASSEEGQGSSEQYF.

This chain joins TRBV4-2 and TRBJ2-7; maybe TRBD2 (6 bases). The CDR3 is 16 residues long. Per the germline V gene, CDR1 is LGHNA and CDR2 is YNFKEQ. Trimming took off 0 bases at V and 3 bases at J, with 15 bases between the two ends. The CDR3 protein is CASSQDSTRRLYEQYF. DNA of the CDR3: TGTGCCAGCAGCCAAGATTCGACTAGGAGGCTCTACGAGCAGTACTTC.

The chain's CDR3 is CASRDTRPYEQYF. The CDR3 bases are TGCGCCAGCCGGGACACGCGACCCTACGAGCAGTACTTC. The rearrangement uses TRBV5-1 and TRBJ2-7; tentatively, D is TRBD1 (6 bases). The CDR3 totals 13 residues. CDR1 is SGHRS and CDR2 is YFSETQ in the germline V gene. Trimming cost V 7 bases and J 2 bases, with 13 bases left between them.

The V call is TRBV11-2, the J call TRBJ2-7; TRBD1 agrees at 9 bases. There are 13 residues in the CDR3. V shed 5 bases and J 7 bases; nucleotides not matched to a gene: 6. Germline loops: CDR1 SGHAT, CDR2 FQNNGV. DNA of the CDR3: TGTGCCAGCAGCAAACAGGGGGCCGGGGAGCAGTACTTC. It translates to CASSKQGAGEQYF.

This chain links TRBV16 with TRBJ1-1; D ambiguous. Germline V gene sequence: CDR1 KGHSY, CDR2 FQNENV. V was clipped by 4 bases and J by 4 bases, with 16 bases between them. The CDR3 runs to 15 residues. This chain's CDR3 is CASSRSGGRSTEAFF. The CDR3 region has the DNA TGTGCCAGCAGCCGGTCAGGAGGTCGGAGCACTGAAGCTTTCTTT.

The CDR3: CAISESRGAQGNTIYF. CDR3 DNA: TGTGCCATCAGTGAGTCGCGGGGGGCGCAAGGAAACACCATATATTTT. V gene TRBV10-3 combines with J gene TRBJ1-3, with D possibly matching TRBD1 (6 bases). Germline V gene data show CDR1 as ENHRY and CDR2 as SYGVKD. Trimming removed 0 bases from V and 4 bases from J, with 13 bases in between. The CDR3 has 16 residues.

The rearrangement links TRBV7-2 to TRBJ1-2; 7 positions agree with TRBD1. CDR1 SGHTA and CDR2 FQGNSA come from the germline V gene. The CDR3 has 14 residues. J gave up 4 bases and V 4 bases, and 6 bases lay outside the gene matches. CDR3 in amino acids: CASSSTGSGYGYTF. In DNA, the CDR3 is TGTGCCAGCAGCTCGACAGGGTCGGGCTATGGCTACACCTTC.

DNA for the CDR3: TGTGCCAGCAGCTTCGGGACAGGCATTGAAGCTTTCTTT. Protein: CASSFGTGIEAFF. The chain couples TRBV27 to TRBJ1-1; TRBD1 agrees at 8 bases. This CDR3 region has 13 residues. Germline V CDR1 and CDR2: MNHEY, SMNVEV (reference sequence). The ends lost 6 bases at V and 7 bases at J; junction bases unmatched: 7.

This chain joins TRBV11-2 and TRBJ2-7, with D tentatively TRBD1 (6 bases). V gave up 1 base and J gave up 0 bases, with 16 bases separating them. The CDR3 is 17 amino acids. From germline, CDR1 is SGHAT and CDR2 FQNNGV. DNA for the CDR3: TGTGCCAGCAGCTTAGGTCCGGGACACCAGAGCTCCTACGAGCAGTACTTC. As protein: CASSLGPGHQSSYEQYF.

The J gene is TRBJ2-3, the V gene TRBV28; 8 bases map to TRBD2. The V and J ends lost 5 bases and 9 bases, in that order; junction bases with no gene match: 7. Per germline, CDR1 MDHEN and CDR2 SYDVKM. The CDR3 totals 13 residues. The CDR3, as DNA: TGTGCCAGCAGTCTCCGTCGGGAGGGGACGCAGTATTTT. This encodes CASSLRREGTQYF.

This clone has only one observation. The rearrangement links TRBV11-2 to TRBJ2-5; 10 bases map to TRBD2. CDR1 SGHAT and CDR2 FQNNGV come from the germline V gene. The CDR3 loop spans 16 amino acids. The V segment lost 4 bases and the J segment 5 bases; nucleotides outside the gene matches: 10. CDR3 residues: CASSSLSGRAVETQYF. CDR3 sequence (DNA): TGTGCCAGCAGCTCCCTAAGCGGGAGGGCCGTGGAGACCCAGTACTTC.

The chain is built from TRBV27 and TRBJ1-1; tentative D call: TRBD1 (5 bases). The germline CDR1 and CDR2 sequences are MNHEY and SMNVEV (reference sequence). The CDR3 is 15 residues long. Trimming stripped 1 base from V and 1 base from J, with 10 bases between. CDR3 in DNA: TGTGCCAGCAGTTTATGGGGCAGCTCGAACACTGAAGCTTTCTTT. Translated, it gives CASSLWGSSNTEAFF.